The clone carrying this T cell receptor beta chain has only a few counts. Its antigen is currently unknown. The TCR beta libraries were generated through quantitative 5'-RACE incorporating molecular barcodes. TCRdb redid the calling of the 5' RACE reads with MiXCR, one entry per CDR3 protein. The profile shows a few hundred thousand distinct CDR3 sequences, around 20% of them singletons. The source of the sample is a study of CD8 T cells in ankylosing spondylitis. The CDR3 runs to 16 residues. Looked up from germline, CDR1 is LGHDT and CDR2 is YNNKEL (reference sequence). The V gene lost 1 base and the J gene lost 4 bases, with 15 bases spanning the gap. Study-level points and caveats: Clones linked to disease were reported to show significant enrichment in matched ankylosing spondylitis synovial fluid. A TCR beta motif of fewer than ten highly homologous variants seemed to mark ankylosing spondylitis blood. Clones linked to disease, bearing a CD8+ phenotype, were relatively rare in peripheral blood.

This chain uses TRBV3-1 with TRBJ2-3; maybe TRBD2 (6 bases). The sample was blood, either unsorted or a sorted T cell fraction (not recorded which). This clonotype was obtained from a male donor with ankylosing spondylitis or in good health (not recorded which). The CDR3 here is CASSQGSGEWADTQYF. CDR3 DNA: TGTGCCAGCAGCCAAGGATCGGGGGAGTGGGCAGATACGCAGTATTTT.